This T cell receptor beta chain was retrieved from a study of OX40 agonist ivuxolimab in advanced cancers. Study in general: In this trial design, patients received ivuxolimab intravenously at 0.01 to 10 mg/kg every 2 weeks. Allowance was made for prior anti-PD-1, anti-PD-L1 or anti-CTLA-4 therapy, and roughly 39% had some.

Produced via immunoSEQ multiplex PCR; TCRdb's table is partial and in-frame only. This table holds approximately 65,000 clones, 87% found once. The germline gives CDR1 SGHAT, CDR2 FQDESV (reference sequence). V lost 5 bases to trimming and J lost 0 bases, with 12 bases between them. The CDR3 covers 15 residues. It was autoimmune disease history or systemic immunosuppression that excluded patients. In regard to this clone: The target antigen is unknown.

Overall study findings and caveats: Both blood CD4+ and CD8+ T cells showed clonal growth by week 6 at 0.1 to 3.0 mg/kg.

The input for sequencing was CD4+ or CD8+ T cells sorted from blood, taken in a trial of the OX40 agonist ivuxolimab. The sequence came from an adult with an advanced solid tumor such as melanoma, head and neck, liver or kidney cancer. This sequence joins TRBV11-1 and TRBJ2-3; a weak D match, TRBD1 (5 bases). The CDR3 bases are TGTGCCAGCAGCAAGGACACTTATAGCACAGATACGCAGTATTTT. It encodes CASSKDTYSTDTQYF.